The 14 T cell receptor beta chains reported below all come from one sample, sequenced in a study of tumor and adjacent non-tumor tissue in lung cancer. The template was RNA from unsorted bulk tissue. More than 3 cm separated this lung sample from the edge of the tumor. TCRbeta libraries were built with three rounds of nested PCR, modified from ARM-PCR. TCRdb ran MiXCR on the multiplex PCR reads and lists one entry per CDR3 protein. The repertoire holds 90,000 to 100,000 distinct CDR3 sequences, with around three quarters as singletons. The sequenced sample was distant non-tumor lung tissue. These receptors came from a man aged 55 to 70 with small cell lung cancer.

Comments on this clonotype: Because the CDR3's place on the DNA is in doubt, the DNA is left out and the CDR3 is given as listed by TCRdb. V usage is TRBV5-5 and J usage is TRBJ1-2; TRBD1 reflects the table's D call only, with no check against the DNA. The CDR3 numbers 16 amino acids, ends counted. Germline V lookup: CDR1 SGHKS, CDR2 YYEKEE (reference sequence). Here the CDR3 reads CASKETDTIRDYGCTF.

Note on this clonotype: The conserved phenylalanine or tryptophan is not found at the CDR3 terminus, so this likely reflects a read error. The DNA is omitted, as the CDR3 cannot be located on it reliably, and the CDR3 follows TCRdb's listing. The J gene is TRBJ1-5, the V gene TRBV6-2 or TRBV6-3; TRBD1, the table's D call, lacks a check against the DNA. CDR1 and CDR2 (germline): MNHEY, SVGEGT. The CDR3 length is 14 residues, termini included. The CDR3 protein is CATAAGQGNQPQHY.

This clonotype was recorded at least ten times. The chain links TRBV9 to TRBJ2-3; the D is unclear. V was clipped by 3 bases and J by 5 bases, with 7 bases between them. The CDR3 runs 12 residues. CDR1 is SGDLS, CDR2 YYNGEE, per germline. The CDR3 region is CASSATLDTQYF. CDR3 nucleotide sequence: TGTGCCAGCAGCGCCACACTAGATACGCAGTATTTT.

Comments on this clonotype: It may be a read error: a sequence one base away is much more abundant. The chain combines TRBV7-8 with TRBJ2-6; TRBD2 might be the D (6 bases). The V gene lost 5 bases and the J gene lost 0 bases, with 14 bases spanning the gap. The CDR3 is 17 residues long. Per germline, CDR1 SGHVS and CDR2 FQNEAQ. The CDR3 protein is CASSPREWVSGANVLTF. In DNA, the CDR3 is TGTGCCAGCAGCCCCCGGGAGTGGGTCTCTGGGGCCAACGTCCTGACTTTC.

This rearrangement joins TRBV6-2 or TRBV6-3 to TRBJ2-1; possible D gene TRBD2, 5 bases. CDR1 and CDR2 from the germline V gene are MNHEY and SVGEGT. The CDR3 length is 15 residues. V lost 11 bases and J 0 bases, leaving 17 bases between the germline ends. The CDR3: CAFSPRDSSYNEQFF. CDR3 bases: TGTGCCTTCTCACCCCGGGATTCCTCCTACAATGAGCAGTTCTTC.

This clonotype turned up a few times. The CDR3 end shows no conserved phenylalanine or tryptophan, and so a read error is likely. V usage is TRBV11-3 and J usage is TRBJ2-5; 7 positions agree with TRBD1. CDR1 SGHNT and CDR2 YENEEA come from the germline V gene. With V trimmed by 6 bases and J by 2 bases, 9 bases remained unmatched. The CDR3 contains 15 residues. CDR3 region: CASSHTGDIQETQYL. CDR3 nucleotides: TGTGCCAGCAGTCACACAGGGGATATTCAAGAGACCCAGTACTTA.

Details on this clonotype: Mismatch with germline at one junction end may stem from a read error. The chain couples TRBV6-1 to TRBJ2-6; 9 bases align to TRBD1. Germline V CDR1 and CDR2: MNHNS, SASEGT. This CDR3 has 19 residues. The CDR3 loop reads CASSGRLGTGSSGANVMTF. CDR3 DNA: TGTGCCAGCAGTGGTAGATTGGGGACAGGGAGCTCTGGGGCCAACGTCATGACTTTC.

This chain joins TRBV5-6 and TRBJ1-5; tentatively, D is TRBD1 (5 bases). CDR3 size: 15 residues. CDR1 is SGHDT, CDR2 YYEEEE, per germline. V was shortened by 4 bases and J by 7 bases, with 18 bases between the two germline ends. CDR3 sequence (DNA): TGTGCCAGCAGCACCTACCAGGGACTCAGGCAGCCCCAGCATTTT. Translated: CASSTYQGLRQPQHF.

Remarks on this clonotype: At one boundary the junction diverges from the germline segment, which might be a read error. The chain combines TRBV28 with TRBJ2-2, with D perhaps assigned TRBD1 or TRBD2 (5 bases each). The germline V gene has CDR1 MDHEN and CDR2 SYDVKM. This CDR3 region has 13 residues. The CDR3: CAISGGRTGELFF. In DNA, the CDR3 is TGTGCCATCAGTGGGGGAAGGACTGGGGAGCTGTTTTTT. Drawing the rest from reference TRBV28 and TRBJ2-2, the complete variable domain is DVKVTQSSRYLVKRTGEKVFLECVQDMDHENMFWYRQDPGLGLRLIYFSYDVKMKEKGDIPEGYSVSREKKERFSLILESASTNQTSMYLCAISGGRTGELFFGEGSRLTVL.

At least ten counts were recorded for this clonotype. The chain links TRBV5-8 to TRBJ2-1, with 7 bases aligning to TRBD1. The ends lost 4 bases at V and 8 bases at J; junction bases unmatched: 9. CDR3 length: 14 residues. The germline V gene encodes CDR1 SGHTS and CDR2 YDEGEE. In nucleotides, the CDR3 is TGTGCCAGCAGCCTTGGCGGACAGGTCGATGAGCAGTTCTTC. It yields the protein CASSLGGQVDEQFF. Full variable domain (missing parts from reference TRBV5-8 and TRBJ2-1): EAGVTQSPTHLIKTRGQQATLRCSPISGHTSVYWYQQALGLGLQFLLWYDEGEERNRGNFPPRFSGRQFPNYSSELNVNALELEDSALYLCASSLGGQVDEQFFGPGTRLTVL.

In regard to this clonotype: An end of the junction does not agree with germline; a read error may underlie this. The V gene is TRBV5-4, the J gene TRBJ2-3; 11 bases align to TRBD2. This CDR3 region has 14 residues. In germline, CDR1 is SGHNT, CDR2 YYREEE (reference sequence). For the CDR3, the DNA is TGTGCCAGCAGGTCTAGCGGGAGGACTAATACCCAGTATTTT. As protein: CASRSSGRTNTQYF.

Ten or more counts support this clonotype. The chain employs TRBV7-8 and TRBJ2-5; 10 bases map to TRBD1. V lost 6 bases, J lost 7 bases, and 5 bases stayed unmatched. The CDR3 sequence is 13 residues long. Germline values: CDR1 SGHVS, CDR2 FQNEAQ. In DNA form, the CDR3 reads TGTGCCAGCAGGGGGACAGGGGTTGGGACCCAGTACTTC. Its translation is CASRGTGVGTQYF.

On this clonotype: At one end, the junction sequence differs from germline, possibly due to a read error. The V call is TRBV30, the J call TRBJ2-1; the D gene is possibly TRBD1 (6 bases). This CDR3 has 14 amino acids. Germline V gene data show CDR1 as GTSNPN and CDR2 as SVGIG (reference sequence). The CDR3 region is CAWTKQTGSDEQFF. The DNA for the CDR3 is TGTGCATGGACGAAGCAAACAGGGAGCGATGAGCAGTTCTTC.

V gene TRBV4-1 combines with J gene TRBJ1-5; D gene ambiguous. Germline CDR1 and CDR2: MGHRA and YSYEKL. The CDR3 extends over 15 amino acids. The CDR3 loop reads CASCQDSGSNQPQHF. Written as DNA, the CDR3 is TGCGCAAGCTGTCAAGATTCGGGGAGCAATCAGCCCCAGCATTTT.